Shown below are 22 T cell receptor beta chains from a single sample sequenced in a study of T-cell reconstitution after alpha-beta-depleted transplantation in children. Preparation of the TCRbeta library involved a method that used unique molecular identifiers. TCRdb re-called the PCR reads with MiXCR, one entry per CDR3 protein. Here the sample spans 540,000 or so distinct CDR3 sequences, 23% being singletons. The sequenced sample was PBMCs, mostly from graft donor cells, obtained 360 days after TCRalphabeta/CD19-depleted stem cell transplant. These receptors were collected from a boy under two years old who had a stem cell transplant for acute myeloid leukemia, so the T cells may come from the graft donor.

The table lists this clonotype with a count of one. The V and J genes are TRBV15 and TRBJ1-3; no clear D gene. The CDR3 covers 15 residues. V dropped 6 bases and J dropped 2 bases, with 14 bases sitting between them. CDR1 LNHNV and CDR2 YYDKDF come from the germline V gene (reference sequence). CDR3 region: CATSSRSGAGNTIYF. CDR3 bases: TGTGCCACCAGTAGCCGCAGTGGGGCTGGAAACACCATATATTTT.

This clonotype has just a few counts. The V gene is TRBV12-3 or TRBV12-4, the J gene TRBJ2-7, with unresolved D. V lost 5 bases and J lost 2, with 10 bases in between. The CDR3 loop spans 13 amino acids. The CDR3 sequence: CASSPTLTYEQYF. The CDR3 DNA is TGTGCCAGCAGTCCGACCTTAACCTACGAGCAGTACTTC.

This clonotype was detected only a few times. The CDR3 bases are TGTGCCAGCCGTGGGGAGATCGACAACCTCCAAGAGACCCAGTACTTC. Its protein product is CASRGEIDNLQETQYF. The chain has TRBV12-3 or TRBV12-4 and TRBJ2-5; D possibly corresponds to TRBD2 (5 bases). CDR3 length: 16 amino acids. Trimming removed 8 bases at V and 1 base at J, with 20 bases between.

The CDR3 loop is CSASKQRGSYEQYF. For the CDR3, the DNA is TGCAGTGCTAGTAAGCAGCGGGGCTCCTACGAGCAGTACTTC. V and J are TRBV20-1 and TRBJ2-7, with 7 bases that match TRBD2. The CDR3 is 14 residues long. V dropped 3 bases and J dropped 0; count of bases not matched to a gene: 5. CDR1 and CDR2 (germline): DFQATT, SNEGSKA (reference sequence).

In this sample, this clonotype turned up many times. This chain uses TRBV4-1 with TRBJ1-1; D unclear. The ends were cut back, 1 base at V and 1 base at J, with 7 bases in the middle. This CDR3 is 14 amino acids long. Germline V gene lookup returns CDR1 MGHRA and CDR2 YSYEKL. CDR3 residues: CASSQGRSNTEAFF. The CDR3 DNA reads as TGCGCCAGCAGCCAAGGACGGTCGAACACTGAAGCTTTCTTT.

The sample holds many counts of this clonotype. In nucleotides, the CDR3 is TGTGCCATCAGTGCTCCGGGTCAGCCCCAGCATTTT. It specifies CAISAPGQPQHF. The V call is TRBV10-3, the J call TRBJ1-5, with unresolved D. Trimming left V 4 bases short and J 6 bases short, with 7 bases between. CDR3 size: 12 residues. CDR1 and CDR2 (germline): ENHRY, SYGVKD.

This clonotype was seen only a few times. The rearrangement joins TRBV7-9 to TRBJ1-1; TRBD1 matches 8 bases. The CDR3 covers 15 residues. Germline CDR1 and CDR2: SEHNR and FQNEAQ (reference sequence). V gave up 4 bases and J gave up 3 bases; unmatched junction bases: 7. The CDR3, as DNA: TGTGCCAGCAGCTACCCGACAGGGGTGGACACTGAAGCTTTCTTT. It yields the protein CASSYPTGVDTEAFF.

This clonotype was seen a handful of times. The rearrangement links TRBV15 to TRBJ2-1, with D unclear. The CDR3 is 15 amino acids. Germline assignment: CDR1 LNHNV and CDR2 YYDKDF (reference sequence). Trimming removed 0 bases from V and 2 bases from J, with 8 bases in between. The CDR3: CATSRDLGTYNEQFF. In DNA, the CDR3 is TGTGCCACCAGCAGAGATTTAGGGACCTACAATGAGCAGTTCTTC.

This clonotype has just a few counts. The chain links TRBV18 to TRBJ2-7; 9 bases line up with TRBD1. Looked up from germline, CDR1 is KGHSH and CDR2 is LQKENI. The CDR3 is 13 residues long. V lost 3 bases and J lost 10; bases outside the gene matches: 7. The CDR3 DNA reads as TGTGCCAGCTCACCCCTCCGGGACAGGGAACAGTACGTC. Amino acid sequence: CASSPLRDREQYV.

In this sample, this clonotype turned up a few times. The gene calls are TRBV5-1 and TRBJ2-1; possibly TRBD1 for D (6 bases). The CDR3 sequence is 14 residues long. CDR1 is SGHRS, CDR2 YFSETQ, per germline. V gave up 2 bases and J gave up 10 bases, with 16 bases separating them. CDR3 in amino acids: CASSFRGEDGEQFF. In nucleotides, the CDR3 is TGCGCCAGCAGCTTCAGGGGAGAAGATGGCGAGCAGTTCTTC. Filled out from reference TRBV5-1 and TRBJ2-1, the complete variable domain reads KAGVTQTPRYLIKTRGQQVTLSCSPISGHRSVSWYQQTPGQGLQFLFEYFSETQRNKGNFPGRFSGRQFSNSRSEMNVSTLELGDSALYLCASSFRGEDGEQFFGPGTRLTVL.

The V and J genes are TRBV28 and TRBJ2-7, with 9 bases fitting TRBD1. CDR3 length equals 15 residues. V dropped 6 bases and J dropped 2; count of bases not matched to a gene: 8. Germline-derived CDR1 and CDR2 are MDHEN and SYDVKM. CDR3 residues: CASSTQGAIPYEQYV. Written as DNA, the CDR3 is TGTGCCAGCAGCACACAGGGGGCGATTCCCTACGAGCAGTACGTC.

This clonotype was counted many times. This chain uses TRBV6-2 or TRBV6-3 with TRBJ1-1; D gene unclear. Trimming shortened V by 2 bases and J by 0 bases, and 10 bases separated the two germline ends. The length of the CDR3 is 15 residues. Germline CDR1 is MNHEY and CDR2 is SVGEGT. CDR3 loop: CASSYKGIMNTEAFF. CDR3 nucleotides: TGTGCCAGCAGTTACAAGGGTATAATGAACACTGAAGCTTTCTTT.

The V call is TRBV12-3 or TRBV12-4, the J call TRBJ2-4; 9 positions agree with TRBD1. Trimming removed 6 bases from V and 2 bases from J; junction bases left unmatched: 14. The CDR3 length is 18 residues. CDR3 protein: CASSQISDRGKTKNIQYF. The CDR3 DNA reads TGTGCCAGCAGCCAGATTTCAGACAGGGGGAAAACCAAAAACATTCAGTACTTC.

This clonotype was counted ten times or more. The V and J genes are TRBV6-5 and TRBJ1-3; D might be TRBD1 (5 bases). The germline CDR1 and CDR2 sequences are MNHEY and SVGAGI. V lost 2 bases to trimming and J lost 11 bases, with 16 bases between them. The length of the CDR3 is 14 residues. The CDR3 loop reads CASSYGGSGGAIYF. As DNA, the CDR3 is TGTGCCAGCAGTTACGGGGGTTCCGGAGGGGCCATATATTTT.

The chain employs TRBV27 and TRBJ1-3; a possible D gene is TRBD1 (6 bases). The V end lost 5 bases, the J end lost 2 bases, and 13 bases lay between the germline ends. Per germline, CDR1 MNHEY and CDR2 SMNVEV (reference sequence). The CDR3 covers 15 residues. The CDR3 coding sequence is TGTGCCAGCAGTCTCGACAGGTCTGCTGGAAACACCATATATTTT. As protein: CASSLDRSAGNTIYF.

The genes are TRBV25-1 and TRBJ2-7; 7 nucleotides match TRBD1. CDR3 length: 13 amino acids. In germline, CDR1 is MGHDK, CDR2 SYGVNS. V dropped 5 bases and J dropped 6; count of bases not matched to a gene: 7. CDR3 DNA sequence: TGTGCCAGCAGTTTCAATTCAGGGGGCGAGCAGTACGTC. It encodes CASSFNSGGEQYV.

This rearrangement joins TRBV12-3 or TRBV12-4 to TRBJ2-1; D not certain. Trimming stripped 6 bases from V and 8 bases from J, with 11 bases between. The CDR3 extends over 12 amino acids. CDR3 in DNA: TGTGCCAGCAGCGGACCTGGAGATGAGCAGTTCTTC. Residues: CASSGPGDEQFF.

CDR3 in amino acids: CASSFFGGGQETQYF. The CDR3 nucleotides read TGTGCCAGCAGTTTCTTCGGGGGAGGGCAAGAGACCCAGTACTTC. This chain joins TRBV12-3 or TRBV12-4 and TRBJ2-5; 7 nucleotides agree with TRBD2. Trimming took 3 bases from V and 2 from J; bases not matched to a gene: 6. The CDR3 sequence is 15 residues long.

This clonotype was observed a single time. This chain links TRBV7-2 with TRBJ2-3; 9 bases are shared with TRBD1. This CDR3 contains 14 residues. Germline-derived CDR1 and CDR2 are SGHTA and FQGNSA. V trimming: 5 bases; J trimming: 4 bases; junction bases outside the gene matches: 4. The CDR3 DNA is TGTGCCAGCAGCGCCCGGACAGGGGCAGATACGCAGTATTTT. Translation gives CASSARTGADTQYF.

The table lists this clonotype with a few counts. The chain has TRBV29-1 and TRBJ1-1; a weak D match, TRBD1 (5 bases). Germline CDR1 is SQVTM and CDR2 is ANQGSEA. There are 13 residues in the CDR3. V lost 6 bases and J lost 11, with 22 bases in between. CDR3 loop: CSVGVDSLTKAFF. Written as DNA, the CDR3 is TGCAGCGTGGGGGTAGACAGCCTCACTAAGGCTTTCTTT.

The chain couples TRBV7-9 to TRBJ2-7; D gene uncertain. Germline CDR1 is SEHNR and CDR2 is FQNEAQ (reference sequence). Trimming took off 1 base at V and 9 bases at J, with 19 bases between the two ends. There are 15 residues in the CDR3. CDR3 residues: CASSLGEADLGTQYV. In DNA, the CDR3 is TGTGCCAGCAGCTTAGGGGAAGCAGATCTAGGAACGCAGTACGTC.

In this sample, this clonotype turned up a few times. The chain links TRBV20-1 to TRBJ1-5; D is unclear. V lost 6 bases, J lost 0 bases, and 15 bases lay in between. From germline, CDR1 is DFQATT and CDR2 SNEGSKA (reference sequence). This CDR3 contains 15 residues. DNA of the CDR3: TGCAGTGCCGGAGGGCAGCCTTATAGCAATCAGCCCCAGCATTTT. Translated, it gives CSAGGQPYSNQPQHF.